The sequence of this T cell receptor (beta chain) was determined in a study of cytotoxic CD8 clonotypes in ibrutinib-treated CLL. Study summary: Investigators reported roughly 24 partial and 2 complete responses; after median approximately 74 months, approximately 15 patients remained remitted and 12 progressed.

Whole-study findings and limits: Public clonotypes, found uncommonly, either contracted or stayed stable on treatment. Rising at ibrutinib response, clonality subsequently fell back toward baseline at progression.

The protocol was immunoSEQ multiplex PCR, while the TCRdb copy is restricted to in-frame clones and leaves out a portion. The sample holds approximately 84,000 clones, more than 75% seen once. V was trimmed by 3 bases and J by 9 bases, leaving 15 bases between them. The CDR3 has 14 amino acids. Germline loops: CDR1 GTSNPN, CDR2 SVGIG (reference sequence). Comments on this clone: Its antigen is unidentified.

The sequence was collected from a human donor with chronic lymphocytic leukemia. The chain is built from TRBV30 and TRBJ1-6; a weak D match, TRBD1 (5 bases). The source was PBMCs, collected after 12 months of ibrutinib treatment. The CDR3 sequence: CAWRRSLRGSPLHF. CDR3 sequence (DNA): TGTGCCTGGAGAAGGTCCCTTAGGGGTTCACCCCTCCACTTT. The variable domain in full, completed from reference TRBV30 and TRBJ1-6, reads SQTIHQWPATLVQPVGSPLSLECTVEGTSNPNLYWYRQAAGRGLQLLFYSVGIGQISSEVPQNLSASRPQDRQFILSSKKLLLSDSGFYLCAWRRSLRGSPLHFGNGTRLTVT.